What follows are 32 T cell receptor beta chains derived from one specimen sequenced in a study of T cells in Graves' hyperthyroidism and ophthalmopathy. RNA transcripts served as the template for amplifying TCR beta CDR3 regions. An initial round of RT-PCR targeting the TCR CDR3 relied on the HTBI primer set. TCRdb ran MiXCR on the multiplex PCR reads and lists one entry per CDR3 protein. The sample has more than 450,000 distinct CDR3 sequences; about 20% are singletons. Sequenced material: blood. The receptors come from a middle-aged man with Graves' ophthalmopathy.

This clonotype has a handful of counts. V gene TRBV12-3 or TRBV12-4 combines with J gene TRBJ2-3, with 8 bases that match TRBD1. The CDR3 consists of 15 residues. With V trimmed by 1 base and J by 2 bases, 2 bases remained unmatched. CDR3 residues: CASSLGDRHTDTQYF. CDR3 DNA: TGTGCCAGCAGTTTAGGGGACAGGCACACAGATACGCAGTATTTT.

The chain carries TRBV5-1 and TRBJ1-1; TRBD1 matches at 10 bases. V trimming: 0 bases; J trimming: 0 bases; junction bases outside the gene matches: 5. Germline CDR1 SGHRS, CDR2 YFSETQ. This CDR3 contains 17 residues. CDR3 DNA: TGCGCCAGCAGCTTGGCGGACAGGGGGGAAATGAACACTGAAGCTTTCTTT. It translates to CASSLADRGEMNTEAFF.

The genes are TRBV13 and TRBJ2-1, with 7 bases matching TRBD2. The germline CDR1 and CDR2 sequences are PRHDT and FYEKMQ (reference sequence). J was trimmed by 7 bases and V by 6 bases; bases with no gene match: 6. The CDR3 is 13 residues long. The CDR3 region is CASSGDYANEQFF. CDR3 nucleotide sequence: TGTGCCAGCAGTGGGGACTACGCGAATGAGCAGTTCTTC.

This clonotype was seen a few times. The chain carries TRBV19 and TRBJ1-1; 10 bases line up with TRBD1. Germline V lookup: CDR1 LNHDA, CDR2 SQIVND (reference sequence). The V and J ends lost 6 bases and 6 bases, in that order; junction bases with no gene match: 10. There are 15 residues in the CDR3. For the CDR3, the DNA is TGTGCCAGTAGACCCCGGGACAGGGGTCCCCCTGAAGCTTTCTTT. Translating it yields CASRPRDRGPPEAFF.

The V and J genes are TRBV13 and TRBJ2-7; no firm D call. The germline CDR1 and CDR2 sequences are PRHDT and FYEKMQ (reference sequence). Trimming stripped 5 bases from V and 3 bases from J, with 17 bases between. The CDR3 sequence is 15 residues long. The CDR3 sequence: CASSPSSSRIYEQYF. The CDR3 DNA sequence: TGTGCCAGCAGCCCAAGCTCCAGCCGGATCTACGAGCAGTACTTC.

This clonotype was observed a few times. This chain links TRBV18 with TRBJ1-3, with TRBD1 as a possible D gene (6 bases). The CDR3 sequence is 17 residues long. The germline gives CDR1 KGHSH, CDR2 LQKENI. V lost 2 bases, J lost 0 bases, and 14 bases lay in between. This CDR3 is CASSPNAGVSSGNTIYF. The CDR3 nucleotides are TGTGCCAGCTCACCAAACGCAGGGGTCAGCTCTGGAAACACCATATATTTT.

This clonotype was counted many times. The V gene is TRBV18, the J gene TRBJ1-3; D gene uncertain. CDR1 and CDR2 from the germline V gene are KGHSH and LQKENI. The CDR3 has 15 amino acids. V was shortened by 4 bases and J by 0 bases, with 10 bases between the two germline ends. The CDR3, as DNA: TGTGCCAGCTCACGGACGGTGAGCTCTGGAAACACCATATATTTT. Residues: CASSRTVSSGNTIYF.

This clonotype was detected only a few times. CDR3 loop: CSAPVIGTGGRGYGYTF. In DNA, the CDR3 is TGCAGTGCTCCGGTAATCGGGACAGGGGGCCGGGGCTATGGCTACACCTTC. The chain joins TRBV20-1 to TRBJ1-2; 12 nucleotides match TRBD1. CDR1 and CDR2 (germline): DFQATT, SNEGSKA (reference sequence). The CDR3 sequence is 17 residues long. J was trimmed by 4 bases and V by 5 bases; bases with no gene match: 14.

This sequence joins TRBV6-2 or TRBV6-3 and TRBJ2-2, with D tentatively TRBD2 (5 bases). CDR1 is MNHEY, CDR2 SVGEGT, per germline. This CDR3 is built from 15 residues. Trimming took 5 bases from V and 5 from J, leaving 15 bases between them. The CDR3 here is CASSELTRETGELFF. As DNA, the CDR3 is TGTGCCAGCAGTGAACTGACGAGGGAGACCGGGGAGCTGTTTTTT.

This clonotype showed up just a few times. V usage is TRBV27 and J usage is TRBJ2-3, with D maybe TRBD2 (5 bases). Germline V gene data show CDR1 as MNHEY and CDR2 as SMNVEV (reference sequence). V lost 1 base and J 4 bases, leaving 15 bases between the germline ends. CDR3 length equals 16 residues. DNA of the CDR3: TGTGCCAGCAGTTTATTCATGGGAGTGGGATCAGATACGCAGTATTTT. Translation gives CASSLFMGVGSDTQYF.

In this sample, this clonotype turned up a few times. V gene TRBV5-1 combines with J gene TRBJ2-5; D ambiguous. Looked up from germline, CDR1 is SGHRS and CDR2 is YFSETQ. Between the trimmed V and J ends, which lost 7 bases and 5 bases, there was a span of 15 bases. The CDR3 consists of 13 residues. CDR3 residues: CASAPPSSETQYF. Written as DNA, the CDR3 is TGCGCCAGCGCCCCCCCCAGCAGTGAGACCCAGTACTTC.

This clonotype appeared many times. This chain connects TRBV7-2 to TRBJ2-1; TRBD2 matches at 10 bases. From germline, CDR1 is SGHTA and CDR2 FQGNSA. The CDR3 runs to 17 residues. After removal of 1 base from V and 7 bases from J, the junction contained 10 bases not matched to a gene. The CDR3 reads CASSLGELAGSVNEQFF. CDR3 DNA: TGTGCCAGCAGCTTAGGTGAACTAGCGGGATCAGTTAATGAGCAGTTCTTC.

The rearrangement uses TRBV6-2 or TRBV6-3 and TRBJ2-3; a weak D match, TRBD1 (6 bases). Germline CDR1 MNHEY, CDR2 SVGEGT. Trimming removed 6 bases from V and 3 bases from J, with 13 bases in between. The CDR3 extends over 14 amino acids. CDR3 coding DNA: TGTGCCAGCAGCCCAGGGGTCCCTACAGATACGCAGTATTTT. Its translation is CASSPGVPTDTQYF.

The rearrangement links TRBV9 to TRBJ2-5, with 7 bases fitting TRBD1. Looked up from germline, CDR1 is SGDLS and CDR2 is YYNGEE. The trim removed 0 bases at V and 0 bases at J, leaving 8 bases unmatched. The CDR3 spans 17 residues. CDR3 sequence: CASSVAIGTEHQETQYF. The CDR3 DNA reads as TGTGCCAGCAGCGTAGCAATCGGGACAGAGCACCAAGAGACCCAGTACTTC.

This clonotype was observed a few times. The chain is built from TRBV5-1 and TRBJ1-1; possible D gene TRBD1, 5 bases. Per the germline V gene, CDR1 is SGHRS and CDR2 is YFSETQ. Trimming took 4 bases from V and 10 from J, leaving 17 bases between them. This CDR3 comprises 13 residues. The CDR3 sequence: CASSGGEGGGAFF. The CDR3 DNA follows: TGCGCCAGCAGCGGAGGGGAGGGCGGGGGAGCTTTCTTT. Supplemented by reference TRBV5-1 and TRBJ1-1, the full variable domain reads KAGVTQTPRYLIKTRGQQVTLSCSPISGHRSVSWYQQTPGQGLQFLFEYFSETQRNKGNFPGRFSGRQFSNSRSEMNVSTLELGDSALYLCASSGGEGGGAFFGQGTRLTVV.

This clonotype was seen a handful of times. V is TRBV11-2 and J is TRBJ2-3; D might be TRBD1 or TRBD2, each matching 7 bases. This CDR3 region has 13 residues. In germline, CDR1 is SGHAT, CDR2 FQNNGV. Between the trimmed V and J ends, which lost 7 bases and 9 bases, there was a span of 17 bases. CDR3 coding DNA: TGTGCCAGCACCATCAGGGGGGGGCAGACGCAGTATTTT. Amino acid sequence: CASTIRGGQTQYF.

In its sample, this clonotype was seen many times. The J gene is TRBJ2-6, the V gene TRBV30, with TRBD1 identical over 9 bases. The CDR3 extends over 15 amino acids. Germline assignment: CDR1 GTSNPN and CDR2 SVGIG (reference sequence). The V segment lost 5 bases and the J segment 2 bases; nucleotides outside the gene matches: 4. This chain's CDR3 is CAWGGQGTGANVLTF. DNA of the CDR3: TGTGCCTGGGGCGGACAGGGGACTGGGGCCAACGTCCTGACTTTC.

The chain recombines TRBV15 with TRBJ2-1, with D possibly matching TRBD2 (7 bases). The length of the CDR3 is 15 residues. The germline CDR1 and CDR2 sequences are LNHNV and YYDKDF (reference sequence). The V and J ends lost 3 bases and 0 bases respectively, with 9 bases between them. The CDR3 sequence is CATSRGGASYNEQFF. The CDR3 DNA follows: TGTGCCACCAGCAGGGGGGGGGCCTCCTACAATGAGCAGTTCTTC.

This clonotype was seen repeatedly, ten times or more. The rearrangement joins TRBV7-3 to TRBJ2-3; 8 nucleotides line up with TRBD2. The length of the CDR3 is 15 residues. Germline V CDR1 and CDR2: SGHTA, FQGTGA. V gave up 4 bases and J gave up 0 bases; unmatched junction bases: 3. This CDR3 is CASSSSGFSTDTQYF. The CDR3 DNA is TGTGCCAGCAGCTCTAGCGGGTTTAGCACAGATACGCAGTATTTT.

The gene calls are TRBV18 and TRBJ2-1, with D unclear. The CDR3 is 16 amino acids. Trimming took off 0 bases at V and 4 bases at J, with 13 bases between the two ends. Germline V gene sequence: CDR1 KGHSH, CDR2 LQKENI. Here the CDR3 DNA reads TGTGCCAGCTCACCACCGGTAGTCTCAGGATACAATGAGCAGTTCTTC. Its protein product is CASSPPVVSGYNEQFF. The full variable domain, in which reference TRBV18 and TRBJ2-1 provide the parts outside the CDR3, is NAGVMQNPRHLVRRRGQEARLRCSPMKGHSHVYWYRQLPEEGLKFMVYLQKENIIDESGMPKERFSAEFPKEGPSILRIQQVVRGDSAAYFCASSPPVVSGYNEQFFGPGTRLTVL.

This clonotype showed up just a few times. This chain connects TRBV29-1 to TRBJ1-1, with TRBD1 matching over 10 bases. The germline V gene has CDR1 SQVTM and CDR2 ANQGSEA. With 8 bases clipped from V and 2 bases from J, the junction kept 14 bases outside the gene matches. CDR3 length: 16 amino acids. The CDR3 here is CSLYLRQGATNTEAFF. DNA of the CDR3: TGCAGCCTTTACCTTAGACAGGGGGCTACAAACACTGAAGCTTTCTTT.

This clonotype has a count of ten or more. The rearrangement links TRBV28 to TRBJ1-5, with 11 bases that match TRBD1. Germline V gene sequence: CDR1 MDHEN, CDR2 SYDVKM. This CDR3 spans 15 amino acids. V lost 6 bases, J lost 6 bases, and 7 bases stayed unmatched. The CDR3 loop reads CASRPGQGVVQPQHF. CDR3 bases: TGTGCCAGCAGACCGGGACAGGGGGTTGTTCAGCCCCAGCATTTT.

This clonotype was observed a handful of times. The rearrangement links TRBV5-6 to TRBJ1-5; perhaps TRBD1 as D (5 bases). The length of the CDR3 is 16 residues. Germline V CDR1 and CDR2: SGHDT, YYEEEE. V shed 0 bases and J shed 0 bases, with 10 bases lying between them. The CDR3, as DNA: TGTGCCAGCAGCTTGGCGGGGCAGTATAGCAATCAGCCCCAGCATTTT. Residues: CASSLAGQYSNQPQHF. Full variable domain (remainder filled in from reference TRBV5-6 and TRBJ1-5): DAGVTQSPTHLIKTRGQQVTLRCSPKSGHDTVSWYQQALGQGPQFIFQYYEEEERQRGNFPDRFSGHQFPNYSSELNVNALLLGDSALYLCASSLAGQYSNQPQHFGDGTRLSIL.

There are a few counts of this clonotype. The junction departs from the called germline gene at one end, perhaps through a read error. The chain employs TRBV7-7 and TRBJ1-2; TRBD1 aligns across 7 bases. The CDR3 runs 15 residues. The germline gives CDR1 SSHAT, CDR2 FNYEAQ (reference sequence). CDR3 protein: CASSLGTAPNYGYTF. The DNA of the CDR3 is TGTGCTAGCAGCTTAGGGACAGCGCCTAACTATGGCTACACCTTC.

The rearrangement joins TRBV7-9 to TRBJ2-7, with D perhaps given as TRBD1 or TRBD2 (5 bases each). Trimming stripped 3 bases from V and 4 bases from J, with 13 bases between. The CDR3 sequence is 14 residues long. Per the germline V gene, CDR1 is SEHNR and CDR2 is FQNEAQ (reference sequence). In nucleotides, the CDR3 is TGTGCCAGCAGCTTTGACCGGGACGGTTACGAGCAGTACTTC. This sequence encodes CASSFDRDGYEQYF.

In DNA, the CDR3 is TGTGCCAGCACTAGCGGGACCGCCAGCGAGCAGTACTTC. Protein: CASTSGTASEQYF. The chain uses TRBV12-3 or TRBV12-4 and TRBJ2-7; 9 bases agree with TRBD2. With 7 bases clipped from V and 6 bases from J, the junction kept 7 bases outside the gene matches. There are 13 residues in the CDR3.

This clonotype was found many times. The CDR3 region is CASSLESGVGTEAFF. The CDR3 coding sequence is TGTGCCAGCAGTTTGGAGTCCGGGGTGGGCACTGAAGCTTTCTTT. This chain uses TRBV12-3 or TRBV12-4 with TRBJ1-1; D call uncertain. This CDR3 spans 15 amino acids. Trimming stripped 3 bases from V and 4 bases from J, with 15 bases between.

The rearrangement uses TRBV4-2 and TRBJ1-2; D uncertain. The V gene's germline CDR1 is LGHNA and CDR2 YNFKEQ. The length of the CDR3 is 14 residues. V was trimmed by 0 bases and J by 0 bases, leaving 5 bases between them. The CDR3 DNA is TGTGCCAGCAGCCAAGAGTGGGCTAACTATGGCTACACCTTC. As protein: CASSQEWANYGYTF.

CDR3 sequence: CASSQGTGQGQPQHF. In DNA, the CDR3 is TGTGCCAGCAGCCAGGGCACAGGGCAAGGTCAGCCCCAGCATTTT. The rearrangement uses TRBV4-2 and TRBJ1-5, with D possibly matching TRBD1 (6 bases). V shed 3 bases and J shed 6 bases, with 15 bases lying between them. This CDR3 has 15 residues. The germline gives CDR1 LGHNA, CDR2 YNFKEQ.

Ten or more counts support this clonotype. The chain has TRBV28 and TRBJ2-2; possibly TRBD2 for D (7 bases). The V gene's germline CDR1 is MDHEN and CDR2 SYDVKM. V shed 7 bases and J shed 4 bases, with 19 bases lying between them. This CDR3 region has 16 residues. CDR3 nucleotide sequence: TGTGCCAGCATCCCTGGGGGGGCCCGAACCACCGGGGAGCTGTTTTTT. Translated, it gives CASIPGGARTTGELFF.

V gene TRBV29-1 combines with J gene TRBJ1-2; no firm D call. This CDR3 is 11 amino acids long. The germline gives CDR1 SQVTM, CDR2 ANQGSEA. V was pared by 3 bases and J by 8 bases, with 10 bases between. DNA of the CDR3: TGCAGCGTTGACCTGCCGGTCGGCTACACCTTC. Translated, it gives CSVDLPVGYTF.

The chain uses TRBV25-1 and TRBJ2-5, with TRBD1 matching over 8 bases. The CDR3 runs 15 residues. Germline assignment: CDR1 MGHDK and CDR2 SYGVNS. With 3 bases clipped from V and 4 bases from J, the junction kept 7 bases outside the gene matches. CDR3 region: CASSEGQARRETQYF. CDR3 nucleotides: TGTGCCAGCAGTGAGGGACAGGCAAGGCGAGAGACCCAGTACTTC.